These T cell receptor beta chains were read from a single sample in a study of blood T cells in healthy people across ages. MiXCR was run by TCRdb on the 5' RACE reads, yielding one entry per CDR3 protein. In the table there are around 1.5 million distinct CDR3 sequences, approximately 63% of which are singletons. Material: blood. Receptor source: a man between 18 and 29 years old in good health. Both conserved end residues are trimmed from each CDR3. A D gene is named only where the DNA matches it firmly.

j_call | d_call | cdr3_length | v_call | cdr3_aa
TRBJ2-5 | . | 9 | TRBV25-1 | ASSEGAIQY
TRBJ1-2 | . | 10 | TRBV20-1 | SAQLGNYGYT
TRBJ2-3 | TRBD1 | 13 | TRBV6-2/TRBV6-3 | ASSYKGAVTDTQY
TRBJ1-6 | TRBD1 | 12 | TRBV27 | ASRRQGLDSPLH
TRBJ2-1 | . | 13 | TRBV15 | ATSRRGFSYNEQF
TRBJ1-5 | . | 12 | TRBV3-1 | ASSPPGRNQPQH
TRBJ2-3 | . | 13 | TRBV9 | ASSVDRFGTDTQY
TRBJ2-5 | . | 11 | TRBV4-3 | ASSQQATTEQY
. | . | 14 | TRBV7-9 | ASSLAQATAQYEQY
TRBJ2-3 | TRBD2 | 16 | TRBV20-1 | SAVPDHLPAGGSDTQY
. | . | 11 | TRBV10-3 | AISGHGDETQY
TRBJ1-6 | TRBD1 | 13 | TRBV10-3 | AISGQGAPNSPLH
TRBJ2-2 | . | 14 | TRBV7-6 | ASSLALGPNTGELF
TRBJ2-4 | TRBD2 | 14 | TRBV6-1 | ASSEVTSGMKNIQY
TRBJ2-7 | . | 12 | TRBV20-1 | SAIEPPTDYEQY
TRBJ2-5 | . | 10 | TRBV19 | ASSTQPGEQY
TRBJ2-2 | . | 10 | TRBV6-5 | ASGNLAGELF
TRBJ2-6 | . | 14 | TRBV12-3/TRBV12-4 | ASDGGPRSGANVLT
TRBJ1-1 | . | 12 | TRBV5-8 | ASRFRDVNTEAF
TRBJ2-5 | TRBD1 | 14 | TRBV7-2 | ASSYPGQGIQETQY
TRBJ1-6 | TRBD1 | 11 | TRBV20-1 | SASRGSNSPLH
TRBJ2-1 | TRBD2 | 16 | TRBV6-5 | ASSYSTPTSGGAGEQF
TRBJ2-1 | . | 12 | TRBV20-1 | SASYPRGYNEQF
TRBJ1-4 | . | 11 | TRBV29-1 | SASGVPNEKLF
TRBJ1-5 | TRBD1 | 10 | TRBV12-3/TRBV12-4 | ADWTGNQPQH
TRBJ2-5 | TRBD1 | 14 | TRBV7-9 | ASSTRGLLGEETQY
TRBJ1-2 | . | 13 | TRBV4-1 | ASSQVEGLGYGYT
TRBJ2-7 | . | 13 | TRBV20-1 | SATRSRTLSYEQY
TRBJ2-2 | . | 11 | TRBV30 | AWSGLLDGELF
TRBJ2-7 | TRBD1 | 11 | TRBV6-5 | ASWTGGSGEQY
TRBJ1-1 | . | 13 | TRBV12-3/TRBV12-4 | ASSITYAGDTEAF
TRBJ2-1 | TRBD2 | 12 | TRBV4-1 | ASSQTGGGYEQF
TRBJ2-3 | . | 14 | TRBV5-1 | ASSLEGRGRSDTQY
TRBJ2-7 | TRBD2 | 14 | TRBV6-6 | ASSYLKAGVGGEQY
TRBJ2-6 | . | 12 | TRBV21-1 | ASSRPDGANVLT
TRBJ2-5 | . | 12 | TRBV5-1 | ASSLEQTIGTQY
TRBJ2-1 | TRBD2 | 14 | TRBV20-1 | SASSLRRERVNEQF
TRBJ2-2 | TRBD1 | 13 | TRBV4-2 | ASSQEGTGAGELF
TRBJ2-7 | . | 12 | TRBV20-1 | SARVLDKDYEQY
TRBJ1-1 | . | 10 | TRBV20-1 | SAFRGDTEAF
TRBJ2-3 | TRBD1 | 11 | TRBV20-1 | SAWTGSTDTQY
TRBJ2-7 | . | 13 | TRBV20-1 | SATHSAGPSYEQY
TRBJ2-5 | . | 11 | TRBV5-5 | ASTRRAQETQY
TRBJ2-1 | . | 11 | TRBV6-1 | ASSDWTDNEQF
TRBJ2-1 | TRBD2 | 13 | TRBV25-1 | ASSPTSGAPNEQF
TRBJ1-4 | . | 12 | TRBV7-9 | ASSAGQTNEKLF
TRBJ2-1 | . | 13 | TRBV7-9 | ASSEIANSYNEQF
. | . | 11 | TRBV3-1 | ASSQGRDNEQY
TRBJ1-2 | . | 13 | TRBV7-8 | ASSLAGRLLSGYT
TRBJ2-3 | . | 12 | TRBV27 | ASSLGVGRGTQY
TRBJ2-7 | . | 11 | TRBV10-3 | ANAEQSSYEQY
TRBJ1-4 | TRBD1 | 14 | TRBV11-2 | ASSSYRKGAREKLF
TRBJ2-3 | TRBD2 | 14 | TRBV4-1 | ASSRAGAGSTDTQY
TRBJ2-2 | TRBD2 | 13 | TRBV7-2 | AFAQRGGGMGELF
. | . | 13 | TRBV4-2 | ASSRPLAEGDEQY